This T cell receptor (beta chain) was observed in a study of cytomegalovirus exposure and HLA in healthy donors. Method: immunoSEQ multiplex PCR; TCRdb's copy keeps in-frame clones and lacks some. The sample contains tens of thousands of clones, approximately 93% of which appear only once. Study-level findings and limits: Some TCR beta chains (roughly 160 of them) were listed as cytomegalovirus-associated.

Deletions cut 4 bases from V and 15 bases from J, with 16 bases between. The CDR3 length is 12 residues. CDR1 and CDR2 (germline): SEHNR, FQNEAQ (reference sequence). As concerns this clone: The target antigen is unknown.

The material sequenced was PBMCs. The source is a man in his late teens or twenties in good health and CMV-seronegative. The genes are TRBV7-9 and TRBJ1-5, with D maybe TRBD1 (5 bases). In nucleotides, the CDR3 is TGTGCCAGCAGCTCGATAGGGGAAAGTTGGCATTTT. Protein product: CASSSIGESWHF.